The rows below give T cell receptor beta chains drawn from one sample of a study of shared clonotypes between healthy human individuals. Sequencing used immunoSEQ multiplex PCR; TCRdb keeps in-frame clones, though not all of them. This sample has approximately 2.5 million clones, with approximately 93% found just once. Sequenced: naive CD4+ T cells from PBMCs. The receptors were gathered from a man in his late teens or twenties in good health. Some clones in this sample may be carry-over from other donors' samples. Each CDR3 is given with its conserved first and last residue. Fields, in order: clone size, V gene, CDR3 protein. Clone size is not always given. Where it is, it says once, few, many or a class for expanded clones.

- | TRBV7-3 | CASSLGVKYEQYF
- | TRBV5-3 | CARSFSGTGASQPQHF
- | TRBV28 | CASGDRDRTEAFF
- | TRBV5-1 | CASSLARASGDTDTQYF
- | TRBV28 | CASSLHLGAYEQYF
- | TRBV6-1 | CASSGGLRETQYF
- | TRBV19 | CASSRGAPAGNNEQFF
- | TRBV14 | CASSQGIVYRAATEAFF
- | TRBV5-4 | CASSLGSRTNYEQYF
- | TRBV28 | CASSFSRGWGTEAFF
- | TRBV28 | CASIGPGGTGVYEQYF
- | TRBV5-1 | CASSLGRANTEAFF
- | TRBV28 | CASSFLDRASYEQYF
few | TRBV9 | CASSVQSSYNEQFF
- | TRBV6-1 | CASSEYDTIAAYEQYF
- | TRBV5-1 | CASSAGSLETQYF
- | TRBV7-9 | CASSLETRYEQYF
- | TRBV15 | CATSSIVGAHLQYF